This TCR beta chain appears in the sequencing data of a study of T-cell memory formation after mild COVID-19. This CDR3 contains 16 residues. V was pared by 4 bases and J by 3 bases, with 10 bases of the junction left unmatched. CDR1 is SGDLS, CDR2 YYNGEE, per germline. This clonotype was recorded many times. Its antigen is undetermined. Study results and limitations: Some responding clones appeared in pre-infection memory, suggesting cross-reactive memory joined. Later expanders leaned toward CD4+, whereas clones contracting from day 15 to 85 were balanced CD4/CD8.

UMIs and sample barcodes were carried by the TCR alpha and TCR beta cDNA libraries that 5'RACE produced using constant-segment primers. In TCRdb, the 5' RACE reads were re-called with MiXCR into one record per CDR3 protein. The sample records about 620,000 distinct CDR3 sequences, approximately 19% being singletons. Sequenced input: PBMCs or a T cell subset sorted from them (not recorded which). The TCR was taken from an adult woman who had mild COVID-19 (a few samples of this study predate the infection). Cell type and time point are not known. The genes are TRBV9 and TRBJ2-3, with 8 bases aligning to TRBD1. CDR3 bases: TGTGCCAGCAGCACCCAAACAGGGGGTATAACAGATACGCAGTATTTT. Residues: CASSTQTGGITDTQYF.